This section outlines one T cell receptor beta chain sequence together with its context. In the original processing: From reference gene primer amplification, estimates of nucleated cell counts were derived. Assay: immunoSEQ multiplex PCR; the TCRdb copy retains only in-frame clones and omits some. D and trimming come from the DNA, and the V and J calls and clone size come from that table. The sample has around 300,000 clones, more than 70% seen once. All enrollees were roughly 18 to 89 years old and from about 24 US areas. These data are taken from a study of blood T cell repertoires in COVID-19. Study-wide background: The United States, Italy and Spain provided the acute and convalescent COVID-19 samples. In each case, the material was cDNA or gDNA derived from T cells, B-cell-depleted T cells, or PBMCs.

CDR1 is MNHEY and CDR2 is SMNVEV in the germline V gene (reference sequence). Trimming cost V 2 bases and J 5 bases, with 10 bases left between them. This CDR3 region has 14 residues. This clonotype was obtained from a woman aged 55-75 years in a cohort exposed to, infected with or recovered from COVID-19 (not recorded which). The chain joins TRBV27 to TRBJ2-1, with D perhaps matching TRBD1 (6 bases). Material for sequencing was PBMCs or T cells enriched from blood (not recorded which). The CDR3 DNA reads as TGTGCCAGCAGTTTAAGGGGGACCAACAATGAGCAGTTCTTC. This gives the protein CASSLRGTNNEQFF.